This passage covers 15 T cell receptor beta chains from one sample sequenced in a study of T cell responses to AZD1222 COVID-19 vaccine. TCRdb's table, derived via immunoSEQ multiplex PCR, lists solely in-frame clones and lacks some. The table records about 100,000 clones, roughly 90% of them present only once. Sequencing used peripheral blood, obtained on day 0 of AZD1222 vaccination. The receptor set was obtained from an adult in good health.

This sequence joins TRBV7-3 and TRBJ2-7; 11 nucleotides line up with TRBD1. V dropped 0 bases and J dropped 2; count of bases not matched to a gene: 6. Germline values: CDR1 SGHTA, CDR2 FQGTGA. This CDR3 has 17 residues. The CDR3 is CASSLTRLDRGPYEQYF. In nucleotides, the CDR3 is TGTGCCAGCAGCTTAACCCGTTTGGACAGGGGGCCCTACGAGCAGTACTTC.

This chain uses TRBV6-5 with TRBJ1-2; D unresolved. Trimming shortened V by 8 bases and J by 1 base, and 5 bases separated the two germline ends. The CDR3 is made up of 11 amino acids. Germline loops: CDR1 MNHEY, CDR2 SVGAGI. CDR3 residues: CASVVNYGYTF. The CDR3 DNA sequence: TGTGCCAGCGTCGTTAACTATGGCTACACCTTC.

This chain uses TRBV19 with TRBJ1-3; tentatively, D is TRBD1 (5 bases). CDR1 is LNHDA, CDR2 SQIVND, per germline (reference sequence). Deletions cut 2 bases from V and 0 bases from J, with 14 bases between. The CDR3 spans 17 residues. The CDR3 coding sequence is TGTGCCAGTAGTATAAACCGGGACGGAACCTCTGGAAACACCATATATTTT. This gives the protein CASSINRDGTSGNTIYF.

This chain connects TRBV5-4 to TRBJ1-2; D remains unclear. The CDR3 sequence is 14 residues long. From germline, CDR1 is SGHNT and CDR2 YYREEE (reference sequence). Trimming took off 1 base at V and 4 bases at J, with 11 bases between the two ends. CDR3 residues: CASSLNRGAYGYTF. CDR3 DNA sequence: TGTGCCAGCAGCTTGAATCGGGGAGCCTATGGCTACACCTTC.

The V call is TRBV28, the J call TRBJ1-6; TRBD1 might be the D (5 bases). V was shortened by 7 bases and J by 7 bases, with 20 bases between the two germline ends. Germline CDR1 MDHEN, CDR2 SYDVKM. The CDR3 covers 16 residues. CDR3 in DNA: TGTGCCAGCAACCTGGGGGGATCACCCCGGAATTCACCCCTCCACTTT. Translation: CASNLGGSPRNSPLHF.

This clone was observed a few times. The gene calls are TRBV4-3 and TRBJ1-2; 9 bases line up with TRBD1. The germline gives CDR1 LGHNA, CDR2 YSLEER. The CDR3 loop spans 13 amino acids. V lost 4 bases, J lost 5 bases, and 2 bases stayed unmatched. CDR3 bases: TGCGCCAGCAGCCGAGGACAGGGGTATGGCTACACCTTC. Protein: CASSRGQGYGYTF.

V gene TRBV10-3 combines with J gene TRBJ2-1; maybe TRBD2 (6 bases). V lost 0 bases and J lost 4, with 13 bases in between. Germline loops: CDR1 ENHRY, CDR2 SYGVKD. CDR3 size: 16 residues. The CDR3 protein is CAISESILAPYNEQFF. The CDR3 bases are TGTGCCATCAGTGAGTCCATCCTAGCGCCATACAATGAGCAGTTCTTC.

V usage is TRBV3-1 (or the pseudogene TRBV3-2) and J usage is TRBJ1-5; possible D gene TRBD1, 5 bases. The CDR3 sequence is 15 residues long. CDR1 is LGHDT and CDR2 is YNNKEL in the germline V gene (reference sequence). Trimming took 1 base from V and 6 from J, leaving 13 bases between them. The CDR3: CASSQVDSGRQPQHF. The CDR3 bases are TGTGCCAGCAGCCAAGTCGACAGCGGTCGTCAGCCCCAGCATTTT.

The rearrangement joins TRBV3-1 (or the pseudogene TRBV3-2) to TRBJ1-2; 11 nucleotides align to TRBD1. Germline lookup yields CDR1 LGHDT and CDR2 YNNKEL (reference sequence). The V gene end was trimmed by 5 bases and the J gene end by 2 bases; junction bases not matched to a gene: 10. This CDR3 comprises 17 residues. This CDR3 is CASSGDGTGGRNYGYTF. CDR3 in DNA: TGTGCCAGCAGCGGGGACGGGACAGGGGGGAGAAACTATGGCTACACCTTC.

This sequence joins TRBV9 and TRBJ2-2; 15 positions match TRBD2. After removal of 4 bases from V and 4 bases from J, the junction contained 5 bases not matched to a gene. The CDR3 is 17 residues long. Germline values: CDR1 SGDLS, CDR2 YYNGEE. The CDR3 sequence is CASSSRTSGGATGELFF. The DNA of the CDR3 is TGTGCCAGCAGCTCTCGGACTAGCGGGGGGGCCACCGGGGAGCTGTTTTTT.

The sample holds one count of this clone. The CDR3 nucleotides are TGTGCCAGCAGCCTGAGCACGGGTGGGCACACCTTC. Translated: CASSLSTGGHTF. V gene TRBV9 combines with J gene TRBJ1-2; no definite D call. V lost 4 bases to trimming and J lost 12 bases, with 16 bases between them. CDR1 is SGDLS, CDR2 YYNGEE, per germline. CDR3 size: 12 residues.

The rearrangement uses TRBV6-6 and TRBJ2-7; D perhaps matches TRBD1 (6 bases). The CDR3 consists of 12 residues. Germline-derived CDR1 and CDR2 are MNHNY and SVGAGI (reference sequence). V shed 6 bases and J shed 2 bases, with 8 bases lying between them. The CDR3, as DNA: TGTGCCAGCAGCCAGGGGACCTACGAGCAGTACTTC. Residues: CASSQGTYEQYF.

The CDR3 loop reads CASSLEQFSYEQYF. The CDR3 nucleotides are TGTGCCAGCAGCTTAGAACAGTTCTCCTACGAGCAGTACTTC. This sequence joins TRBV7-2 and TRBJ2-7; no reliable D call. In germline, CDR1 is SGHTA, CDR2 FQGNSA. The CDR3 covers 14 residues. The V end was cut by 1 base, the J end by 0 bases, with 7 bases between.

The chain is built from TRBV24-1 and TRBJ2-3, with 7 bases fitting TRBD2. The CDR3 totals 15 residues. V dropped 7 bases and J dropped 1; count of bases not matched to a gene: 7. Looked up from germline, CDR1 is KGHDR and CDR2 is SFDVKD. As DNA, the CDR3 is TGTGCCACCAGCACCAGAAGCGGGGGCACAGATACGCAGTATTTT. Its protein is CATSTRSGGTDTQYF.

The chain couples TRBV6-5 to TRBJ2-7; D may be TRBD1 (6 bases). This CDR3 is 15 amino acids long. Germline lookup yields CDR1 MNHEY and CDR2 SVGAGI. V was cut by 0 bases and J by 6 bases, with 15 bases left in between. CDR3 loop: CASSYSRTVLGEQYF. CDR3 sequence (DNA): TGTGCCAGCAGTTACTCCAGGACAGTACTAGGCGAGCAGTACTTC.